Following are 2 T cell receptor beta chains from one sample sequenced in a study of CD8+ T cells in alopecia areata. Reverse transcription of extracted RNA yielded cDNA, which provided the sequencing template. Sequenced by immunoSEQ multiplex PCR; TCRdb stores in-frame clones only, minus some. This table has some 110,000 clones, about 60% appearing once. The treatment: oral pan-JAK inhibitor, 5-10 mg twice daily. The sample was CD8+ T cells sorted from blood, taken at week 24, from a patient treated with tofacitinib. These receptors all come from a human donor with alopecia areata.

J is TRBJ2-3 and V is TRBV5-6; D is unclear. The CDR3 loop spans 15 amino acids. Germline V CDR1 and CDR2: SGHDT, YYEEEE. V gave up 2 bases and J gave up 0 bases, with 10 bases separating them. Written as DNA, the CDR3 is TGTGCCAGCAGCTTAGGAGTCCTAAGCACAGATACGCAGTATTTT. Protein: CASSLGVLSTDTQYF.

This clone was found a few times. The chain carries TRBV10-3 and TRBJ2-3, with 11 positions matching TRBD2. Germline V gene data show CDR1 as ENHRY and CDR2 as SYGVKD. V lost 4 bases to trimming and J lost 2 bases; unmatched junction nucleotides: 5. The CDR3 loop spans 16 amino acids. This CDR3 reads CAISGASGGLTDTQYF. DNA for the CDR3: TGTGCCATCAGTGGGGCTAGCGGGGGGCTCACAGATACGCAGTATTTT.